This is a list of T cell receptor beta chains from one sample in a study of vaccination effects on CD4 cells after COVID-19. Method: immunoSEQ multiplex PCR; TCRdb's copy keeps in-frame clones and lacks some. The repertoire holds 70,000 or so clones, with around 73% as singletons. These TCRs' antigens remain unknown. The starting material was CD4+ T cells from PBMCs cultured without peptide, obtained after COVID-19 vaccination. The receptors were gathered from a human donor who received a COVID-19 vaccine. Each CDR3 is given with its conserved first and last residue. D genes are given only for firm matches. Expanded clones are given a class, and other clones once, few, many or no size at all.

clone_size j_call v_call d_call cdr3_aa cdr3_nt
- TRBJ1-2 TRBV5-1 - CASSFGGLGYGYTF TGCGCCAGCAGCTTCGGAGGTCTAGGCTATGGCTACACCTTC
- TRBJ1-3 TRBV19 - CASSIAGNTIYF TGTGCCAGTAGTATCGCGGGAAACACCATATATTTT
once TRBJ1-3 TRBV9 - CASSVVDTGPGNTIYF TGTGCCAGCAGCGTAGTGGACACCGGTCCTGGAAACACCATATATTTT
- TRBJ1-2 TRBV19 - CASSWAANYGYTF TGTGCCAGTAGCTGGGCAGCTAACTATGGCTACACCTTC
- TRBJ1-2 TRBV2 - CASRGGQYYGYTF TGTGCCAGCAGGGGGGGGCAATACTATGGCTACACCTTC
- TRBJ1-4 TRBV4-2 TRBD1 CASSLGTGLEKLFF TGTGCCAGCAGCCTCGGGACAGGGCTAGAAAAACTGTTTTTT
once TRBJ1-3 TRBV10-3 - CAIRGLSGNTIYF TGTGCCATCAGGGGCTTGTCTGGAAACACCATATATTTT
- TRBJ1-2 TRBV6-5 TRBD1 CASRSPGQTNYGYTF TGTGCCAGCAGATCACCGGGACAGACTAACTATGGCTACACCTTC
- TRBJ1-3 TRBV19 TRBD1 CASSIDRGVGNTIYF TGTGCCAGTAGTATCGACAGGGGAGTTGGAAACACCATATATTTT
- TRBJ2-3 TRBV6-2/TRBV6-3 TRBD1 CASTPRGQGTDTQYF TGTGCCAGCACCCCCCGAGGACAGGGGACAGATACGCAGTATTTT
- TRBJ1-1 TRBV2 - CASSGRTNTEAFF TGTGCCAGCAGTGGCCGGACGAACACTGAAGCTTTCTTT
- TRBJ2-1 TRBV5-1 - CASSLLGFDNEQFF TGCGCCAGCAGCTTGTTGGGTTTCGACAATGAGCAGTTCTTC
- TRBJ1-5 TRBV10-3 TRBD1 CAISGTTGVGQPQHF TGTGCCATCAGCGGTACAACAGGGGTAGGGCAGCCCCAGCATTTT
few TRBJ1-4 TRBV9 TRBD1 CASSVDSGGKGEKLFF TGTGCCAGCAGCGTAGATTCAGGGGGTAAGGGTGAAAAACTGTTTTTT
- TRBJ1-3 TRBV19 - CASSKASSGNTIYF TGTGCCAGTAGTAAGGCCAGCTCTGGAAACACCATATATTTT
- TRBJ2-5 TRBV7-2 - CASSPLSETQYF TGTGCCAGCAGCCCCCTCTCGGAGACCCAGTACTTC
- TRBJ2-1 TRBV5-1 - CASSPIGTHNEQFF TGCGCCAGCAGTCCGATCGGAACCCACAATGAGCAGTTCTTC
- TRBJ2-5 TRBV24-1 - CATTRGGLGQETQYF TGTGCCACCACTAGGGGGGGGCTGGGCCAAGAGACCCAGTACTTC
- TRBJ2-4 TRBV25-1 - CASSDVQGLGNIQYF TGTGCCAGCAGTGACGTCCAAGGACTCGGGAACATTCAGTACTTC
- TRBJ1-4 TRBV5-1 - CASSGGPNEKLFF TGCGCCAGCAGCGGGGGACCTAATGAAAAACTGTTTTTT
once TRBJ2-5 TRBV15 TRBD2 CATSRDLAGGRETQYF TGTGCCACCAGCAGAGATCTCGCGGGGGGGCGAGAGACCCAGTACTTC
- TRBJ1-1 TRBV4-1 - CASSRGERQNTEAFF TGCGCCAGCAGCCGGGGGGAAAGACAGAACACTGAAGCTTTCTTT
- TRBJ2-3 TRBV23-1 - CASSSREMGTDTQYF TGCGCCAGCAGCAGTAGAGAGATGGGCACAGATACGCAGTATTTT
few TRBJ1-5 TRBV6-1 TRBD1 CASSALDRGANQPQHF TGTGCCAGCAGTGCCCTGGACAGGGGAGCTAATCAGCCCCAGCATTTT
- TRBJ2-5 TRBV3-1/TRBV3-2 - CASSQDSTGIGTQYF TGTGCCAGCAGCCAAGATTCTACGGGTATCGGGACCCAGTACTTC
- TRBJ1-2 TRBV9 TRBD1 CASSSRDRGTVGYGYTF TGTGCCAGCAGCTCCCGGGACAGGGGGACGGTTGGCTATGGCTACACCTTC